The T cell receptor beta chain under discussion was sequenced for a study of PD-1 blockade in mismatch repair-deficient tumors. Study background: Patients had approximately 11 mismatch repair-deficient cancer types and were previously treated and progressing.

The CDR3 is 17 residues long. V was clipped by 4 bases and J by 4 bases; unmatched bases: 10. The V gene's germline CDR1 is MNHNS and CDR2 SASEGT. Turning to this clone: Its antigen is undetermined.

Only in-frame clones appear in the TCRdb table, and some are missing; sequencing was by immunoSEQ multiplex PCR. In the table there are about 15,000 clones, around 80% of which are singletons. Time point meaning: roughly eleven-day in vitro stimulation with candidate neoantigen peptide 5. A roughly 10-day in vitro culture was run per each of seven reactive peptides. Baseline for clone expansion was a parallel culture with no peptide. Study-level results: After pembrolizumab, tumor-resident clones rose rapidly, then generally contracted before radiologic responses.

The receptor's source is an adult with mismatch repair-deficient cancer. The material was cells cultured in vitro, obtained from a patient treated with pembrolizumab. This chain links TRBV6-1 with TRBJ1-3; TRBD1 matches 10 bases. The CDR3 nucleotides read TGTGCCAGCAGTGGGGGGCCTGACAGGGGGCGCGGAAACACCATATATTTT. It encodes CASSGGPDRGRGNTIYF.